The source of this TCR beta chain is a study of immune evolution from preneoplasia to lung adenocarcinoma. Generated by immunoSEQ multiplex PCR, the TCRdb table keeps only in-frame clones and is missing some. The sample carries several thousand clones, about 80% recorded once. V was cut by 3 bases and J by 0 bases, with 6 bases left in between. CDR1 MGHDK and CDR2 SYGVNS come from the germline V gene. This CDR3 comprises 14 residues. Each case's diagnosis was confirmed by two pathologists on H&E. The TCR sequence derives from a person aged 50-70 years with lung adenocarcinoma. The V gene is TRBV25-1, the J gene TRBJ1-5; D is uncertain. The sample consisted of FFPE normal lung tissue adjacent to the tumor. The CDR3 DNA is TGTGCCAGCAGTGATACTGTTAGCAATCAGCCCCAGCATTTT. Translation gives CASSDTVSNQPQHF. Together with reference TRBV25-1 and TRBJ1-5, the CDR3 gives the full variable domain: EADIYQTPRYLVIGTGKKITLECSQTMGHDKMYWYQQDPGMELHLIHYSYGVNSTEKGDLSSESTVSRIRTEHFPLTLESARPSHTSQYLCASSDTVSNQPQHFGDGTRLSIL.